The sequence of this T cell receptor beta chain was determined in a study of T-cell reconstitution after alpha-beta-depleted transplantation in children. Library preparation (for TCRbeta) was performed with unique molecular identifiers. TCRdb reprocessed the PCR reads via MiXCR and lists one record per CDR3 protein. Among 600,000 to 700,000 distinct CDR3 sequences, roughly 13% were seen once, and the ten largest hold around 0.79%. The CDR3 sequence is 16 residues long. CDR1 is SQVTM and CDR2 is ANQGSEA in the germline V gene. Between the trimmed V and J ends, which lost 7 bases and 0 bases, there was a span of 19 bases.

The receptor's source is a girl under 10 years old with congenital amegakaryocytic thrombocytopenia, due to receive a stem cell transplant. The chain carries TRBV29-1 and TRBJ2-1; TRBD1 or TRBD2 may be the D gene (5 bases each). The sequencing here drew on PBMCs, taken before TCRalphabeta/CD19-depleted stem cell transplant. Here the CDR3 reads CSGGTRLASSYNEQFF. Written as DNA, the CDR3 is TGCAGCGGGGGGACGCGATTAGCGAGCTCCTACAATGAGCAGTTCTTC.